This TCR beta chain was sequenced for a study of cytomegalovirus exposure and HLA in healthy donors (dated by TCRdb to 2016 to 2017). Study-level background: According to an earlier analysis of around 600 of the donors, 150 million to 200 million T cells yielded 120 million or so unique TCR beta sequences and around 280 Gb of sequence data. HLA typing included class I and class II loci at four-digit resolution. On average, 235,054 unique TCR beta nucleotide sequences were sequenced per donor among 398 genotyped donors of the cohort, with 15% to 20% of those sequences being non-productive. To study patterns of TCR occurrence, a later analysis re-analyzed previously published TCR beta repertoires from under 750 donors and added high-resolution HLA genotyping. All discovery cohort repertoires had been generated using a single sequencing platform. An earlier analysis of around 640 of the donors used high-throughput TCR beta sequencing to judge whether each TCR beta V gene segment behaved as functional or pseudogenic. A later genetic analysis took genome-wide SNP genotypes for about 55% of the roughly 700 donors and used that subset as a discovery cohort. The later analysis used no new phenotypic data to find candidate immune exposures, relying instead on TCR beta sequences and their occurrence across donors. Typing coverage varied by locus: roughly 629-640 donors for A, B, C, DRB1 and DQB1; roughly 510 for DQA1; more than 600 for DPA1; approximately 470 for DPB1. Along with the approximately 700-subject first cohort, a separate validation cohort of around 110 different subjects was used. To predict cytomegalovirus infection status, the study brought together high-throughput TCR immunosequencing, statistical association of individual TCRs with disease status, and machine learning. The study was designed to test whether signatures of past pathogen exposure could be identified by cataloging public T cell receptors. About five DR-DQ haplotypes were treated as single units for association and clustering because of strong linkage in the cohort. An early release that covered more than 550 HLA-typed donors contained approximately 290 gigabases of sequencing data and some 87 million unique TCR sequences. Using immunosequencing, the study profiled T cell repertoires from about 620 subjects and related those repertoires to cytomegalovirus serostatus. Alongside the repertoire data, information on donor age, sex, ethnicity and CMV serostatus was compiled. The genetic ancestry cluster associated with self-reported Caucasian donors included 81% of the roughly 390 genotyped donors.

In total, approximately 610 healthy bone marrow donors made up the cohort. At the time of sampling, every cohort member was nominally healthy, though immune exposures that went unrecorded were likely present. The donor was CMV seropositive and was included in the group of 290 or so seropositive cohort members. A peripheral blood sample was provided by each donor, and peripheral blood mononuclear cells were used for TCR beta sequencing. The Qiagen DNeasy Blood Extraction Kit was used to extract genomic DNA from the blood cell samples. Library preparation employed the immunoSEQ multiplex PCR assay. For the multiplex PCR, a mixture combining 60 forward primers for TCR Vbeta segments and 13 reverse primers for TCR Jbeta segments was used. The CDR3 region of rearranged TCR beta genes was amplified from genomic DNA with a multiplex PCR assay. On the Illumina HiSeq System, the amplified TCR beta libraries were sequenced as 87-base-pair reads. Processing in the source paper ran as follows. In a later analysis, 70 million to 95 million unique TCR beta chains were counted across the approximately 670 repertoires, and roughly 10 million of these chains were shared by at least two donors. A nearest-neighbor algorithm error-corrected the raw reads and collapsed the reads into unique sequences, merging closely related sequences to remove PCR and sequencing errors. Alignment of CDR3 sequences to IMGT reference sequences was used to assign V, D and J gene segments. For a sequence to be retained, a match of at least six nucleotides was required to both a V gene segment and a J gene segment. Rearrangements were called productive when the CDR3 lacked stop codons and stayed in frame with V and J; all others were non-productive. CDR3 was defined according to IMGT convention as the region running from the second conserved V-encoded cysteine to the conserved J-encoded phenylalanine. The earlier analysis of approximately 500 of the donors excluded sequences that lacked an unambiguous match to a single V gene segment. In an earlier analysis of more than 500 of the donors, a V segment was called functional when productive rearrangements were above 56.7%, and segregating when the standard deviation between donors exceeded 5%. A statistical classification framework was developed to diagnose cytomegalovirus status using the catalog of TCR beta chain sequences. In a later analysis, V and J genes were assigned by comparing TCR nucleotide sequences against IMGT/GENE-DB human TR gene sequences. A later analysis assigned CDR3 sequences and most-parsimonious VDJ recombination scenarios with the TCRdist pipeline. A later analysis defined each TCR beta chain by its CDR3 amino acid sequence plus V-gene family, and excluded reads lacking a unique V-gene family. In a later analysis, 500 to 650 highly shared, low-generation-probability nucleotide sequences were removed to address suspected cross-contamination and a sequencing artifact. For each public chain, a later analysis derived a clonal expansion index from normalized ranks of inferred template counts within each repertoire. In a later analysis, generation probabilities were computed with a VDJ recombination model fitted to out-of-frame rearrangements, and the resulting probabilities were checked against IGoR. In a later analysis, TCR-TCR, TCR-HLA and TCR-CMV co-occurrence was scored with hypergeometric tests, and a repertoire-size bias correction was applied to TCR pairs. False discovery rates were estimated in a later analysis by permuting HLA or CMV assignments 20 times. A later analysis grouped co-occurring TCRs with DBSCAN, adding TCRdist sequence similarity when clustering within HLA-allele-positive subsets. Co-occurrence clustering excluded repertoires with fewer than 30,000 or more than 120,000 public chains, plus five with anomalous nucleotide sharing. TCRdb carries this immuneACCESS record with in-frame sequences only. Its versions omit some clonotypes, under half of them owing to an unresolved V gene in the studies checked, with the rest unexplained. The D gene and trimming were derived from the DNA, and the V and J assignments and clone size from that table. Recorded for this sample are 150,000 to 200,000 clones; around 76% of them occurred a single time. Clones ranked in the top ten supply approximately 7.1% of the sample.

Results the study describes overall, beyond this receptor: The sequencing pipeline was judged likely to have produced a cluster of highly shared sequence variants as a technical artifact. According to a later analysis, parvovirus B19, influenza, CMV and Epstein-Barr virus appeared linked to several top co-occurrence clusters. In a later genetic analysis, fewer N-insertions in productive TCRs were reported among donors in an Asian-associated ancestry cluster than the roughly 710-donor mean. Correlated functional status among segregating V segments might be attributable to linkage disequilibrium, but an unknown experimental factor could not be ruled out. An association between a missense DCLRE1C variant and V-gene and J-gene trimming of TCR beta chains was found in a later genetic analysis and replicated in an independent cohort. Most CMV-associated TCR beta chains appeared to be HLA-restricted in a later analysis, and the HLA associations seemed to be driven largely by CMV exposure. Because HLA typing was missing for some donors at each locus, association tests included only the typed subset. A later analysis found that TCR association rates varied across HLA loci, with DRB1 alleles showing the most associated TCRs and HLA-C alleles the fewest. At a false discovery rate of 0.05, a later analysis linked about 17,000 TCR beta sequences to specific HLA alleles. A further reported finding was that TCR beta sequences accurately predicted the HLA-A and HLA-B alleles for most subjects in the first cohort. The presence/absence analyses assumed that sequencing depth was roughly uniform across donors, and that assumption may not be true. In vitro tests confirmed that a few of the cytomegalovirus-associated TCR beta chains recognize cytomegalovirus antigens. In an earlier analysis of fewer than 750 of the donors, most TCR beta V segments were observed in productive rearrangements about 87% or about 30% of the time, broadly matching IMGT annotations. This cohort had only TCR beta chains sequenced, and the lack of alpha or paired-chain data limited which features could be detected. While some public TCRs were present in many individuals, most TCR sequences turned up only very rarely across donors. The study listed approximately 160 TCR beta chains as associated with cytomegalovirus. Some IMGT-functional V segments, including TRBV6-2 and TRBV6-3, could not be distinguished by the 87-base-pair reads and were therefore excluded. Strong co-occurrence of HLA alleles, especially DR and DQ, made assigning TCR associations to individual alleles difficult. Over 15 rarely observed V segments, including chromosome 9 orphons, were excluded from the earlier analysis of approximately 500 of the donors because counts were too low. In a later analysis, HLA-associated TCR beta chains were found to be more clonally expanded and to have lower generation probabilities than equally common non-associated chains. Immune exposure information for the cohort was limited to CMV serostatus. In both the original and validation cohorts, the classifier was reported to diagnose cytomegalovirus status with high specificity and sensitivity. According to the authors, the approach could potentially be generalized to other disease states and immunological phenotypes.

Comments on this clone: Its antigen is unknown. No qualities accompany the bases; no much larger clone lies one base away.

The trim is 1 base for V and 1 base for J, with a gap of 8 bases between the germline ends. The germline V gene supplies CDR1 SGHDT and CDR2 YYEEEE. The CDR3 measures 14 amino acids from cysteine to phenylalanine. The kept DNA is CDR3 alone, 42 bases in frame from the first base. This receptor was taken from a man in his forties in good health and CMV-seropositive. Material: PBMCs. The sequence links TRBV5-6 to TRBJ1-1, with no confidently assigned D gene. The CDR3 reads CASSLPTGNTEAFF. In nucleotides, the sequence is TGTGCCAGCAGCTTGCCCACGGGGAACACTGAAGCTTTCTTT.